This passage covers 20 T cell receptor beta chains from one sample sequenced in a study of cytotoxic CD8 clonotypes in ibrutinib-treated CLL. Produced via immunoSEQ multiplex PCR; TCRdb's table is partial and in-frame only. The table includes roughly 220,000 clones, 65% to 80% detected once. The sequencing used PBMCs, collected after 12 months of ibrutinib treatment. These receptors were taken from a human donor with chronic lymphocytic leukemia.

The chain combines TRBV28 with TRBJ2-1, with unresolved D. Trimming shortened V by 3 bases and J by 1 base, and 7 bases separated the two germline ends. The CDR3 has 14 amino acids. Per germline, CDR1 MDHEN and CDR2 SYDVKM. DNA for the CDR3: TGTGCCAGCAGTTTGAGTCAGTCCTACAATGAGCAGTTCTTC. Protein: CASSLSQSYNEQFF.

The DNA for the CDR3 is TGTGCCAGCAGCCTTAGCGGGGGGGCCAATGAGCAGTTCTTC. Residues: CASSLSGGANEQFF. The chain is built from TRBV7-3 and TRBJ2-1; TRBD2 matches at 11 bases. CDR1 is SGHTA, CDR2 FQGTGA, per germline. V lost 5 bases to trimming and J lost 6 bases; unmatched junction nucleotides: 3. This CDR3 has 14 amino acids.

V and J are TRBV2 and TRBJ1-2; a weak D match, TRBD1 (5 bases). CDR1 SNHLY and CDR2 FYNNEI come from the germline V gene. The CDR3 sequence is 13 residues long. The V gene lost 5 bases and the J gene lost 3 bases, with 10 bases spanning the gap. In DNA form, the CDR3 reads TGTGCCAGCAGTCAACAGGTGTACTATGGCTACACCTTC. Its protein product is CASSQQVYYGYTF.

The genes are TRBV5-4 and TRBJ2-5; 7 bases match TRBD1. The junction had 6 bases not matched to a gene; V was cut back by 4 bases and J by 0 bases. This CDR3 is built from 15 residues. CDR1 is SGHNT and CDR2 is YYREEE in the germline V gene (reference sequence). CDR3 coding DNA: TGTGCCAGCAGCCCCAGGGGACAGTACCAAGAGACCCAGTACTTC. Its translation is CASSPRGQYQETQYF.

The genes are TRBV4-1 and TRBJ1-2; D remains unclear. The CDR3 is 13 amino acids. V was cut by 6 bases and J by 2 bases, with 10 bases left in between. CDR1 is MGHRA, CDR2 YSYEKL, per germline. The CDR3 here is CASSPGGNYGYTF. CDR3 sequence (DNA): TGCGCCAGCAGTCCGGGCGGCAACTATGGCTACACCTTC.

This clone was observed a single time. The rearrangement joins TRBV2 to TRBJ2-7; maybe TRBD2 (5 bases). V was pared by 7 bases and J by 2 bases, with 15 bases between. CDR1 SNHLY and CDR2 FYNNEI come from the germline V gene. CDR3 size: 14 residues. In DNA, the CDR3 is TGTGCCAGCACCCTAGGAGGCCGAGCCTACGAGCAGTACTTC. Its protein product is CASTLGGRAYEQYF.

In this sample, this clone turned up a few times. The rearrangement uses TRBV19 and TRBJ2-5; TRBD2 aligns across 11 bases. The CDR3 runs 16 residues. Germline CDR1 LNHDA, CDR2 SQIVND (reference sequence). The V gene end was trimmed by 7 bases and the J gene end by 2 bases; junction bases not matched to a gene: 9. Written as DNA, the CDR3 is TGTGCCAGTAACACTTTGGGGACTAGCGGACAAGAGACCCAGTACTTC. As protein: CASNTLGTSGQETQYF.

The CDR3 region is CATSNPGRNTEAFF. CDR3 nucleotides: TGTGCCACCAGCAACCCCGGGAGGAACACTGAAGCTTTCTTT. The genes are TRBV15 and TRBJ1-1; D gene uncertain. V gave up 4 bases and J gave up 1 base, with 10 bases separating them. The CDR3 has 14 amino acids. The germline V gene encodes CDR1 LNHNV and CDR2 YYDKDF (reference sequence).

This chain uses TRBV7-8 with TRBJ1-5; maybe TRBD1 (5 bases). The CDR3 totals 15 residues. Trimming pared 1 base from V and 1 base from J, leaving 8 bases between. Germline CDR1 reads SGHVS; CDR2 reads FQNEAQ. The CDR3 DNA sequence: TGTGCCAGCAGCTTAGGGAGGGGAAGCAATCAGCCCCAGCATTTT. This gives the protein CASSLGRGSNQPQHF.

The V and J genes are TRBV5-1 and TRBJ2-7; D is unclear. Trimming left V 1 base short and J 2 bases short, with 10 bases between. The CDR3 totals 14 residues. Germline values: CDR1 SGHRS, CDR2 YFSETQ. The CDR3 loop reads CASSLFGPPYEQYF. CDR3 nucleotide sequence: TGCGCCAGCAGCTTGTTTGGGCCCCCCTACGAGCAGTACTTC.

The V and J genes are TRBV9 and TRBJ1-6; D is ambiguous. Trimming pared 3 bases from V and 5 bases from J, leaving 9 bases between. The germline gives CDR1 SGDLS, CDR2 YYNGEE. CDR3 length equals 14 residues. The CDR3 protein is CASSGRQDNSPLHF. CDR3 DNA sequence: TGTGCCAGCAGCGGAAGACAAGATAATTCACCCCTCCACTTT.

The chain combines TRBV19 with TRBJ1-4, with D possibly matching TRBD1 (5 bases). With 7 bases removed from V and 6 bases from J, the gap between germline ends came to 15 bases. Germline loops: CDR1 LNHDA, CDR2 SQIVND (reference sequence). CDR3 length: 14 residues. The CDR3 here is CASTIPGVDEKLFF. The CDR3 region has the DNA TGTGCCAGTACGATTCCGGGGGTTGATGAAAAACTGTTTTTT.

The chain is built from TRBV7-2 and TRBJ2-3; D ambiguous. The CDR3 runs 14 residues. V was pared by 5 bases and J by 6 bases, with 15 bases between. The germline gives CDR1 SGHTA, CDR2 FQGNSA. This CDR3 reads CASSATEASDTQYF. The CDR3 nucleotides read TGTGCCAGCAGCGCCACAGAGGCCTCCGATACGCAGTATTTT.

This clone occurred a few times. The rearrangement links TRBV2 to TRBJ1-2; TRBD1 aligns across 12 bases. The CDR3 is 13 amino acids. V trimming: 6 bases; J trimming: 10 bases; junction bases outside the gene matches: 6. Germline V gives CDR1 SNHLY, CDR2 FYNNEI. The CDR3 coding sequence is TGTGCCAGCAGGATAGGGACAGGGGGCGACTACACCTTC. Its protein is CASRIGTGGDYTF.

This clone occurred a few times. The V and J genes are TRBV27 and TRBJ2-2, with D possibly matching TRBD1 (6 bases). Per germline, CDR1 MNHEY and CDR2 SMNVEV (reference sequence). CDR3 length equals 14 residues. V was trimmed by 5 bases and J by 5 bases, leaving 12 bases between them. CDR3 residues: CASSPYRATGELFF. The CDR3 DNA sequence: TGTGCCAGCAGTCCCTACAGGGCTACCGGGGAGCTGTTTTTT.

This clone was recorded only once. The chain uses TRBV27 and TRBJ1-6; D gene uncertain. CDR1 and CDR2 from the germline V gene are MNHEY and SMNVEV (reference sequence). With 7 bases removed from V and 3 bases from J, the gap between germline ends came to 10 bases. The CDR3 is 14 residues long. The CDR3, as DNA: TGTGCCAGCACCGCTGGGGTCTATAATTCACCCCTCCACTTT. Translation: CASTAGVYNSPLHF.

This clone is a singleton in its sample. J is TRBJ1-2 and V is TRBV5-6; no definite D call. Between the trimmed V and J ends, which lost 4 bases and 9 bases, there was a span of 16 bases. This CDR3 spans 13 amino acids. Germline values: CDR1 SGHDT, CDR2 YYEEEE. CDR3 DNA sequence: TGTGCCAGCAGCACACCGGGCTGGTCACGCTACACCTTC. It encodes CASSTPGWSRYTF.

This clone showed up just a few times. J is TRBJ1-1 and V is TRBV6-6, with D maybe TRBD1 (6 bases). CDR3 length: 14 amino acids. V lost 5 bases and J lost 6, with 16 bases in between. Germline assignment: CDR1 MNHNY and CDR2 SVGAGI (reference sequence). The CDR3 DNA reads as TGTGCCAGCAGTCCCGCGTACAGGGTCCCTGAAGCTTTCTTT. Protein sequence: CASSPAYRVPEAFF.

About this clone itself: Different DNA sequences within this sample yield the same CDR3. This chain links TRBV4-2 with TRBJ1-2; D is ambiguous. Deletions cut 0 bases from V and 2 bases from J, with 1 base between. Per germline, CDR1 LGHNA and CDR2 YNFKEQ. This CDR3 has 12 amino acids. CDR3 in amino acids: CASSQENYGYTF. In DNA form, the CDR3 reads TGTGCCAGCAGCCAAGAAAACTATGGCTACACCTTC.

The chain links TRBV28 to TRBJ2-5; 7 positions match TRBD1. Germline CDR1 is MDHEN and CDR2 is SYDVKM. CDR3 length equals 15 residues. V lost 6 bases to trimming and J lost 6 bases; unmatched junction nucleotides: 13. The CDR3 nucleotides read TGTGCCAGCAGCCTGACAGGGATGGGGGTGAAGACCCAGTACTTC. It specifies CASSLTGMGVKTQYF.